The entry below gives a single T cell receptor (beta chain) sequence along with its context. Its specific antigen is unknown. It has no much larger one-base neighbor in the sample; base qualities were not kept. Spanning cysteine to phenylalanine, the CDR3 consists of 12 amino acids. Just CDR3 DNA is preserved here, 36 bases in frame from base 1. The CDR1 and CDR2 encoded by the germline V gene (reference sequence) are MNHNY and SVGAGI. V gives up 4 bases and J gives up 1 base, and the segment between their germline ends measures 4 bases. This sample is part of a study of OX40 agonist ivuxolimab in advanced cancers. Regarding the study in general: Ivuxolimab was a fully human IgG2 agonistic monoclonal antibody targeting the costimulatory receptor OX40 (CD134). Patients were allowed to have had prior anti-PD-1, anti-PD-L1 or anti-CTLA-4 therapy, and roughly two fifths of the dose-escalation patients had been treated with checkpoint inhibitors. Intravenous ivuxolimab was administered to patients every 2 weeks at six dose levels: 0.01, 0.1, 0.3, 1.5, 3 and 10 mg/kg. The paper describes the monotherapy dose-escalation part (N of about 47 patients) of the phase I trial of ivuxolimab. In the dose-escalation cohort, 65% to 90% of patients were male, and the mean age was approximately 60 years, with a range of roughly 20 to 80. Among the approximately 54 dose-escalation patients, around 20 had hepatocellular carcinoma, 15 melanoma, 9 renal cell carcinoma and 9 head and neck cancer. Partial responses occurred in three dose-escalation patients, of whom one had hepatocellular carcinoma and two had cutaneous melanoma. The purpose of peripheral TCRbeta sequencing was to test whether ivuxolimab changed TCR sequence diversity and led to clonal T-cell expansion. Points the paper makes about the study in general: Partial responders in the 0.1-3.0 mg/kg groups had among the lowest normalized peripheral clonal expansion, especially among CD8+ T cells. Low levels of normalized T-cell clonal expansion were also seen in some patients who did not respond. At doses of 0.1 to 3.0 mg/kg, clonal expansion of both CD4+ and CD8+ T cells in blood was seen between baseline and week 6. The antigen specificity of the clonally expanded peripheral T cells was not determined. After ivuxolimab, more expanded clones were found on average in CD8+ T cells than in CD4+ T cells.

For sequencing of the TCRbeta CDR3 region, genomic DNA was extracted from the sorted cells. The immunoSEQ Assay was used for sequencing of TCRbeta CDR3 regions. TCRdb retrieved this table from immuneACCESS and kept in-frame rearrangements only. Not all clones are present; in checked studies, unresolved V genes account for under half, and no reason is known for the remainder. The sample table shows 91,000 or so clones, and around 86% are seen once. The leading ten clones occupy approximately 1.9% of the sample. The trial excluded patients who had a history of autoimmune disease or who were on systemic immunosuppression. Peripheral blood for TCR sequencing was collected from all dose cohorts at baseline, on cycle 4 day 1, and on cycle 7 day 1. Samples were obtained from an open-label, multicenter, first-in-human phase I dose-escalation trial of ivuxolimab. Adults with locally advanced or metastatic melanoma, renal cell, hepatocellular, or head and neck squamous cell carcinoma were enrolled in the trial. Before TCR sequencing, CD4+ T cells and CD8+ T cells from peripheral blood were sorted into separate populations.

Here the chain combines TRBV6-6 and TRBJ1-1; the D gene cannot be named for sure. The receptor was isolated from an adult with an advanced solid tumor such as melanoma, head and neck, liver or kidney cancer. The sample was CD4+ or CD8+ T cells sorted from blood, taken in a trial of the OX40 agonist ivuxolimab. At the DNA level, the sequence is TGTGCCAGCAGTTTCCAGAACACTGAAGCTTTCTTT. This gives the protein CASSFQNTEAFF.